Below, 16 T cell receptor beta chains from the same sample are listed, as sequenced in a study of control samples from healthy donors and cancer patients. Libraries were prepared by immunoSEQ multiplex PCR; TCRdb keeps only in-frame clonotypes and omits some of them. Found here are 250,000 to 300,000 clones, around 80% of them singletons; the top ten hold 10% to 15%. The sequenced material came from PBMCs. These receptor sequences come from a woman aged 55-69 years with lung cancer.

This clone was counted only a few times. The junction and the germline gene differ at one end; a read error may be behind it. The chain combines TRBV7-7 with TRBJ2-3; D remains ambiguous. The CDR3 runs to 13 residues. Germline V CDR1 and CDR2: SSHAT, FNYEAQ (reference sequence). CDR3 nucleotide sequence: TGTGCTAGCAGCCCCAGCCGCACAGATACGCAGTATTTT. This gives the protein CASSPSRTDTQYF.

The chain joins TRBV28 to TRBJ1-2, with D unclear. CDR1 and CDR2 (germline): MDHEN, SYDVKM. With 1 base removed from V and 5 bases from J, the gap between germline ends came to 8 bases. This CDR3 has 13 residues. CDR3 DNA sequence: TGTGCCAGCAGTTTATTCAGTGGTTATGGCTACACCTTC. This sequence encodes CASSLFSGYGYTF.

The chain combines TRBV6-5 with TRBJ1-2, with 7 bases matching TRBD1. Germline V lookup: CDR1 MNHEY, CDR2 SVGAGI. This CDR3 has 14 amino acids. V lost 5 bases to trimming and J lost 4 bases; unmatched junction nucleotides: 7. The CDR3 protein is CASSTSGTVYGYTF. As DNA, the CDR3 is TGTGCCAGCAGTACGTCCGGGACAGTCTATGGCTACACCTTC.

This rearrangement joins TRBV5-4 to TRBJ2-3; TRBD1 matches at 9 bases. V lost 0 bases and J lost 6; bases outside the gene matches: 5. The CDR3 consists of 15 residues. Germline values: CDR1 SGHNT, CDR2 YYREEE (reference sequence). This CDR3 is CASSLDYRGQDTQYF. CDR3 DNA: TGTGCCAGCAGCTTGGATTACAGGGGGCAGGATACGCAGTATTTT. The full variable domain, completed using reference TRBV5-4 and TRBJ2-3, is ETGVTQSPTHLIKTRGQQVTLRCSSQSGHNTVSWYQQALGQGPQFIFQYYREEENGRGNFPPRFSGLQFPNYSSELNVNALELDDSALYLCASSLDYRGQDTQYFGPGTRLTVL.

The CDR3 protein is CASSLAASSYNSPLHF. CDR3 nucleotide sequence: TGTGCCAGCTCACTCGCAGCGAGCTCCTATAATTCACCCCTCCACTTT. The rearrangement links TRBV18 to TRBJ1-6; the D is unclear. This CDR3 contains 16 residues. From germline, CDR1 is KGHSH and CDR2 LQKENI. V was trimmed by 4 bases and J by 0 bases, leaving 10 bases between them.

The chain uses TRBV6-5 and TRBJ2-3, with D perhaps assigned TRBD1 or TRBD2 (5 bases each). Germline V lookup: CDR1 MNHEY, CDR2 SVGAGI. CDR3 length: 15 amino acids. Trimming stripped 2 bases from V and 4 bases from J, with 13 bases between. CDR3 DNA: TGTGCCAGCAGTTACGGGGGTACGGTCCCAGATACGCAGTATTTT. The encoded protein is CASSYGGTVPDTQYF.

This clone showed up just a few times. The chain employs TRBV5-1 and TRBJ1-2; 7 nucleotides line up with TRBD1. Germline values: CDR1 SGHRS, CDR2 YFSETQ. This CDR3 has 15 residues. Trimming cost V 0 bases and J 4 bases; bases outside gene matches: 6. The CDR3 loop is CASSLVTPGGYGYTF. CDR3 DNA: TGCGCCAGCAGCTTGGTAACTCCAGGGGGCTATGGCTACACCTTC.

V and J are TRBV2 and TRBJ2-4, with D tentatively TRBD1 (6 bases). Germline CDR1 reads SNHLY; CDR2 reads FYNNEI. This CDR3 comprises 13 residues. V lost 7 bases and J lost 0, with 7 bases in between. The CDR3 reads CASKGVAKNIQYF. Written as DNA, the CDR3 is TGTGCCAGCAAGGGGGTAGCCAAAAACATTCAGTACTTC.

The chain uses TRBV7-8 and TRBJ2-3; D may be TRBD1 (6 bases). Germline CDR1 is SGHVS and CDR2 is FQNEAQ. The CDR3 consists of 19 residues. The V end lost 0 bases, the J end lost 10 bases, and 29 bases lay between the germline ends. The CDR3 is CASSLARSRGAQPTHAQYF. CDR3 bases: TGTGCCAGCAGCTTAGCGCGTTCCAGGGGCGCCCAGCCCACACACGCGCAGTATTTT.

The chain has TRBV2 and TRBJ2-1, with D tentatively TRBD2 (5 bases). CDR3 size: 16 residues. V dropped 6 bases and J dropped 8 bases, with 23 bases sitting between them. The germline V gene encodes CDR1 SNHLY and CDR2 FYNNEI. As DNA, the CDR3 is TGTGCCAGCAGGGGTCTCGGTAGGCAGCAGAGGGATGAGCAGTTCTTC. Amino acid sequence: CASRGLGRQQRDEQFF.

This clone has only one observation. Other nucleotide sequences in the sample specify the same CDR3. This rearrangement joins TRBV28 to TRBJ1-4; D remains ambiguous. V was trimmed by 2 bases and J by 5 bases, leaving 9 bases between them. CDR1 MDHEN and CDR2 SYDVKM come from the germline V gene. The CDR3 has 14 amino acids. DNA for the CDR3: TGTGCCAGCAGTTTAGGAGGAGGAAATGAAAAACTGTTTTTT. It specifies CASSLGGGNEKLFF.

The chain has TRBV2 and TRBJ2-5; D gene unclear. The CDR3 is 14 amino acids. The germline V and J ends were trimmed by 6 bases and 0 bases, with 11 bases remaining between them. From germline, CDR1 is SNHLY and CDR2 FYNNEI. CDR3 sequence (DNA): TGTGCCAGCAGCGCGGACCAGTACCAAGAGACCCAGTACTTC. This encodes CASSADQYQETQYF.

This clone was detected only once. The chain joins TRBV7-9 to TRBJ2-1; D may be TRBD1 or TRBD2 (5 bases each). The germline V and J ends were trimmed by 5 bases and 3 bases, with 14 bases remaining between them. CDR3 length: 15 amino acids. Germline CDR1 and CDR2: SEHNR and FQNEAQ (reference sequence). The CDR3 loop reads CASSRTGTYYNEQFF. For the CDR3, the DNA is TGTGCCAGCAGCAGAACCGGGACCTACTACAATGAGCAGTTCTTC.

This chain links TRBV3-1 (or the pseudogene TRBV3-2) with TRBJ1-1, with unresolved D. The CDR3 is 11 residues long. Looked up from germline, CDR1 is LGHDT and CDR2 is YNNKEL (reference sequence). V shed 2 bases and J shed 10 bases, with 8 bases lying between them. The CDR3 protein is CASSQTGLAFF. CDR3 sequence (DNA): TGTGCCAGCAGCCAAACTGGGCTAGCTTTCTTT.

This chain joins TRBV5-1 and TRBJ2-7; D is possibly TRBD2 (5 bases). The V and J ends lost 5 bases and 3 bases respectively, with 9 bases between them. The CDR3 is 12 amino acids. CDR1 is SGHRS and CDR2 is YFSETQ in the germline V gene. CDR3 sequence (DNA): TGCGCCAGCAGATACGGGGACTACGAGCAGTACTTC. This encodes CASRYGDYEQYF.

V and J are TRBV6-1 and TRBJ2-1; 11 positions match TRBD2. Germline loops: CDR1 MNHNS, CDR2 SASEGT. CDR3 size: 17 residues. V was pared by 2 bases and J by 6 bases, with 9 bases of the junction left unmatched. The CDR3 DNA reads TGTGCCAGCAGTGAAATGTCCGGTGGGACTAGCGGCAATGAGCAGTTCTTC. Its protein is CASSEMSGGTSGNEQFF.